What follows are 19 T cell receptor beta chains derived from one specimen sequenced in a study of blood T cell repertoires in COVID-19. Method: immunoSEQ multiplex PCR; TCRdb's copy keeps in-frame clones and lacks some. The sample holds hundreds of thousands of clones, around 90% seen once. The sequencing input was peripheral blood. The receptors were gathered from a woman under 30 who had recovered from COVID-19.

The chain has TRBV12-3 or TRBV12-4 and TRBJ2-5; possibly TRBD2 for D (5 bases). The CDR3 sequence is 13 residues long. V was pared by 3 bases and J by 7 bases, with 12 bases between. DNA for the CDR3: TGTGCCAGCAGTTTCGATCGACGGGGGACCCAGTACTTC. It encodes CASSFDRRGTQYF.

Only one count was recorded for this clone. The chain combines TRBV11-2 with TRBJ1-3, with TRBD1 identical over 9 bases. The CDR3 spans 13 residues. J gave up 16 bases and V 2 bases, and 9 bases lay outside the gene matches. Germline-derived CDR1 and CDR2 are SGHAT and FQNNGV. The CDR3 DNA is TGTGCCAGCAGCTTATCACAGGGGGCGTTTTTTTATTTT. It specifies CASSLSQGAFFYF.

V gene TRBV29-1 combines with J gene TRBJ2-7, with a tentative D call TRBD1 (5 bases). The CDR3 loop spans 14 amino acids. CDR1 is SQVTM, CDR2 ANQGSEA, per germline. Between the trimmed V and J ends, which lost 0 bases and 3 bases, there was a span of 12 bases. The CDR3: CSVEEPTGVYEQYV. The DNA for the CDR3 is TGCAGCGTTGAAGAACCCACAGGAGTCTACGAGCAGTACGTC.

The gene calls are TRBV2 and TRBJ1-5; 7 bases are shared with TRBD1. The trim removed 3 bases at V and 3 bases at J, leaving 8 bases unmatched. CDR3 length: 16 amino acids. Germline V gives CDR1 SNHLY, CDR2 FYNNEI. The DNA for the CDR3 is TGTGCCAGCAGTGACCAGGGGACAGCTATCAATCAGCCCCAGCATTTT. It translates to CASSDQGTAINQPQHF.

The V and J genes are TRBV27 and TRBJ1-2; D call uncertain. Trimming stripped 8 bases from V and 4 bases from J, with 14 bases between. The germline gives CDR1 MNHEY, CDR2 SMNVEV (reference sequence). The CDR3 spans 13 residues. CDR3: CASSPGVSYGYTF. In DNA form, the CDR3 reads TGTGCCAGCTCACCGGGTGTTAGCTATGGCTACACCTTC.

The chain carries TRBV27 and TRBJ2-6; 9 nucleotides agree with TRBD2. This CDR3 is 20 amino acids long. After removal of 1 base from V and 0 bases from J, the junction contained 10 bases not matched to a gene. Per germline, CDR1 MNHEY and CDR2 SMNVEV (reference sequence). The CDR3 DNA follows: TGTGCCAGCAGTTTATTCACTAGCGGGCCCACTATCTCTGGGGCCAACGTCCTGACTTTC. Translated, it gives CASSLFTSGPTISGANVLTF. Together with reference TRBV27 and TRBJ2-6, the CDR3 gives the full variable domain: EAQVTQNPRYLITVTGKKLTVTCSQNMNHEYMSWYRQDPGLGLRQIYYSMNVEVTDKGDVPEGYKVSRKEKRNFPLILESPSPNQTSLYFCASSLFTSGPTISGANVLTFGAGSRLTVL.

The chain recombines TRBV7-9 with TRBJ1-5; D gene uncertain. The CDR3 is 15 residues long. V lost 2 bases to trimming and J lost 2 bases, with 10 bases between them. Per the germline V gene, CDR1 is SEHNR and CDR2 is FQNEAQ (reference sequence). CDR3 loop: CASSLNTDRNQPQHF. CDR3 bases: TGTGCCAGCAGCTTAAACACCGATCGCAATCAGCCCCAGCATTTT.

The chain is built from TRBV6-5 and TRBJ1-1, with D possibly matching TRBD1 (5 bases). V dropped 6 bases and J dropped 0 bases, with 11 bases sitting between them. CDR3 length equals 14 residues. Germline CDR1 and CDR2: MNHEY and SVGAGI. CDR3 sequence (DNA): TGTGCCAGCAGGAGACAGTACTTGAACACTGAAGCTTTCTTT. This codes for CASRRQYLNTEAFF.

The V gene is TRBV3-1 (or the pseudogene TRBV3-2), the J gene TRBJ2-2, with 8 bases identical to TRBD2. The junction had 2 bases not matched to a gene; V was cut back by 1 base and J by 4 bases. The CDR3 covers 15 residues. Germline lookup yields CDR1 LGHDT and CDR2 YNNKEL (reference sequence). In DNA form, the CDR3 reads TGTGCCAGCAGCCAAGTACTAGCGGCCACCGGGGAGCTGTTTTTT. It is translated as CASSQVLAATGELFF.

The V gene is TRBV5-1, the J gene TRBJ1-2; D might be TRBD1 (5 bases). This CDR3 comprises 14 residues. Germline-derived CDR1 and CDR2 are SGHRS and YFSETQ. V was clipped by 6 bases and J by 2 bases, with 14 bases between them. CDR3 nucleotides: TGCGCCAGCAAGGCCCGCGGGGGGAACTATGGCTACACCTTC. It is translated as CASKARGGNYGYTF.

This sequence joins TRBV19 and TRBJ2-1; 8 bases are shared with TRBD1. Trimming took 2 bases from V and 7 from J; bases not matched to a gene: 7. Germline V gene data show CDR1 as LNHDA and CDR2 as SQIVND (reference sequence). This CDR3 spans 15 amino acids. The CDR3 region has the DNA TGTGCCAGTAGTATACTCAGGGGGCGCTTGAATGAGCAGTTCTTC. As protein: CASSILRGRLNEQFF.

The V call is TRBV30, the J call TRBJ1-1; D may be TRBD1 (6 bases). Trimming shortened V by 4 bases and J by 0 bases, and 12 bases separated the two germline ends. This CDR3 has 14 residues. The germline V gene has CDR1 GTSNPN and CDR2 SVGIG (reference sequence). The CDR3 sequence is CAWNTGRLNTEAFF. In DNA form, the CDR3 reads TGTGCCTGGAATACAGGGCGGCTGAACACTGAAGCTTTCTTT. Looking up the rest from reference TRBV30 and TRBJ1-1 gives the full variable domain: SQTIHQWPATLVQPVGSPLSLECTVEGTSNPNLYWYRQAAGRGLQLLFYSVGIGQISSEVPQNLSASRPQDRQFILSSKKLLLSDSGFYLCAWNTGRLNTEAFFGQGTRLTVV.

This clone has at least ten counts. This chain connects TRBV7-2 to TRBJ2-1; tentative D call: TRBD2 (6 bases). Germline-derived CDR1 and CDR2 are SGHTA and FQGNSA. The CDR3 covers 13 residues. Trimming took 1 base from V and 10 from J, leaving 11 bases between them. In nucleotides, the CDR3 is TGTGCCAGCAGCTTAGAGGGAGGTCAGGAGCAGTTCTTC. Translating gives CASSLEGGQEQFF.

The rearrangement joins TRBV25-1 to TRBJ2-1; weak D call: TRBD2 (6 bases). CDR1 is MGHDK, CDR2 SYGVNS, per germline. V shed 6 bases and J shed 3 bases, with 12 bases lying between them. The CDR3 totals 14 residues. CDR3 DNA: TGTGCCAGCAGGGGAGCGGGCCTCTACAATGAGCAGTTCTTC. Translating it yields CASRGAGLYNEQFF. The full variable domain, its missing parts supplied by reference TRBV25-1 and TRBJ2-1, is EADIYQTPRYLVIGTGKKITLECSQTMGHDKMYWYQQDPGMELHLIHYSYGVNSTEKGDLSSESTVSRIRTEHFPLTLESARPSHTSQYLCASRGAGLYNEQFFGPGTRLTVL.

The chain is built from TRBV24-1 and TRBJ1-5; the D gene is possibly TRBD1 (5 bases). Germline V gene sequence: CDR1 KGHDR, CDR2 SFDVKD. This CDR3 has 17 amino acids. The ends were cut back, 1 base at V and 0 bases at J, with 12 bases in the middle. The CDR3 sequence is CATSDFQGADSNQPQHF. The CDR3 nucleotides read TGTGCCACCAGTGATTTCCAAGGGGCAGATAGCAATCAGCCCCAGCATTTT.

This chain uses TRBV7-9 with TRBJ2-5, with 13 positions matching TRBD2. CDR1 and CDR2 (germline): SEHNR, FQNEAQ (reference sequence). This CDR3 has 17 amino acids. V gave up 5 bases and J gave up 5 bases; unmatched junction bases: 11. The CDR3 sequence is CASSPLTSGRAGETQYF. The DNA of the CDR3 is TGTGCCAGCAGCCCTCTTACTAGCGGGAGGGCCGGGGAGACCCAGTACTTC.

This chain links TRBV6-2 or TRBV6-3 with TRBJ2-1; TRBD1 matches 9 bases. CDR3 length equals 15 residues. Germline loops: CDR1 MNHEY, CDR2 SVGEGT. Trimming took 5 bases from V and 5 from J; bases not matched to a gene: 7. CDR3 protein: CASSKAGTGNNEQFF. In DNA, the CDR3 is TGTGCCAGCAGTAAAGCCGGGACAGGGAACAATGAGCAGTTCTTC.

This clone was recorded once. The gene calls are TRBV27 and TRBJ2-2, with D tentatively TRBD1 (6 bases). The CDR3 totals 18 residues. V lost 5 bases to trimming and J lost 3 bases, with 22 bases between them. Germline V gives CDR1 MNHEY, CDR2 SMNVEV (reference sequence). CDR3 in amino acids: CASSPRQASRGYTGELFF. The DNA for the CDR3 is TGTGCCAGCAGTCCAAGACAGGCCTCACGTGGGTACACCGGGGAGCTGTTTTTT.

The CDR3 loop is CASGVSIAGENQETQYF. CDR3 coding DNA: TGTGCTAGTGGGGTTTCGATAGCGGGAGAGAACCAAGAGACCCAGTACTTC. The chain uses TRBV12-5 and TRBJ2-5, with 9 bases fitting TRBD2. The CDR3 covers 17 residues. Looked up from germline, CDR1 is LGHNT and CDR2 is FRNRAP. V was pared by 6 bases and J by 0 bases, with 11 bases of the junction left unmatched.